This T cell receptor (beta chain) emerged from a study of somatic mutations in cytotoxic T cells in rheumatoid arthritis. TCRdb keeps only in-frame clones here, not all; method: immunoSEQ multiplex PCR. The sample records about 20,000 clones, 85% being singletons. CDR1 SGHNT and CDR2 YYREEE come from the germline V gene (reference sequence). Losses at the gene ends were 4 bases for V and 4 bases for J; bases not matched to a gene: 7. The CDR3 is 16 residues long. Sequencing was performed on CD8+ T cells sorted from blood. This chain uses TRBV5-4 with TRBJ2-1; 11 bases match TRBD2. This clonotype was obtained from a woman aged 40 to 49 with rheumatoid arthritis. The CDR3 loop is CASSPGLAGGYNEQFF. CDR3 DNA sequence: TGTGCCAGCAGCCCCGGACTAGCGGGCGGGTACAATGAGCAGTTCTTC.